Following are 18 T cell receptor beta chains from one sample sequenced in a study of regulatory T cells in long-lasting Graves disease. Time point defined: newly diagnosed GD, antithyroid drugs for less than 3 months. The TCR library was prepared using RNA isolated from PBMCs. Arm-PCR with iRepertoire HTBI primers amplified the CDR3 regions for these TCR beta libraries. From the multiplex PCR reads, TCRdb called clonotypes with MiXCR, one entry per CDR3 protein. The sample has under 300,000 distinct CDR3 sequences, about 19% seen once. The sequenced sample was peripheral blood mononuclear cells (PBMCs), obtained at new diagnosis, from a patient treated with antithyroid drugs. The origin of the receptors is a female donor with Graves disease.

This clonotype was seen ten or more times. A read error may produce the germline difference seen at one junction end. The rearrangement uses TRBV5-1 and TRBJ2-1; possible D gene TRBD2, 5 bases. There are 14 residues in the CDR3. CDR1 is SGHRS and CDR2 is YFSETQ in the germline V gene. Here the CDR3 DNA reads TGTGCCAGCAGCTTAAGTGGGAGTGCTAATGAGCAGTTCTTC. Amino acid sequence: CASSLSGSANEQFF.

This clonotype was seen ten or more times. The chain links TRBV20-1 to TRBJ2-1; 8 bases fit TRBD2. The CDR3 sequence is 14 residues long. CDR1 and CDR2 from the germline V gene are DFQATT and SNEGSKA (reference sequence). V trimming: 5 bases; J trimming: 5 bases; junction bases outside the gene matches: 8. The DNA of the CDR3 is TGCAGTGCTTTGAGCGGGAGTAGCCACAATGAGCAGTTCTTC. Translation: CSALSGSSHNEQFF.

This clonotype was seen at least ten times. The chain employs TRBV6-1 and TRBJ1-2; 8 nucleotides agree with TRBD1. This CDR3 contains 13 residues. The germline CDR1 and CDR2 sequences are MNHNS and SASEGT. Losses at the gene ends were 10 bases for V and 7 bases for J; bases not matched to a gene: 11. The CDR3 DNA sequence: TGTGCCACCAAAGGGACAGGTGGTAGTGGCTACACCTTC. Protein product: CATKGTGGSGYTF.

This sequence joins TRBV6-4 and TRBJ2-3, with unresolved D. In germline, CDR1 is MRHNA, CDR2 SNTAGT. CDR3 length: 14 amino acids. Deletions cut 3 bases from V and 3 bases from J, with 10 bases between. The CDR3: CASSETWGTDTQYF. In DNA, the CDR3 is TGTGCCAGCAGTGAAACCTGGGGAACAGATACGCAGTATTTT.

This clonotype was observed at least ten times. The rearrangement uses TRBV6-2 or TRBV6-3 and TRBJ2-1, with TRBD1 matching over 10 bases. After removal of 7 bases from V and 9 bases from J, the junction contained 6 bases not matched to a gene. This CDR3 is built from 13 residues. CDR1 is MNHEY, CDR2 SVGEGT, per germline. The CDR3 loop reads CASTGGQGFEQFF. CDR3 DNA: TGTGCCAGCACCGGGGGACAGGGGTTTGAGCAGTTCTTC.

The table lists this clonotype with many counts. The chain carries TRBV6-1 and TRBJ2-7; TRBD1 aligns across 9 bases. J was trimmed by 3 bases and V by 5 bases; bases with no gene match: 8. Per germline, CDR1 MNHNS and CDR2 SASEGT. The CDR3 sequence is 15 residues long. For the CDR3, the DNA is TGTGCCAGCAGTCCCGCGGGACAGGGCAGCTACGAGCAGTACTTC. Amino acids: CASSPAGQGSYEQYF.

This chain links TRBV6-1 with TRBJ1-5; D uncertain. CDR3 length equals 15 residues. Trimming removed 6 bases from V and 0 bases from J, with 12 bases in between. Per the germline V gene, CDR1 is MNHNS and CDR2 is SASEGT. The CDR3 nucleotides are TGTGCCAGCAGCCCCGAAGGATATAGCAATCAGCCCCAGCATTTT. Translation gives CASSPEGYSNQPQHF.

Many counts were recorded for this clonotype. The chain couples TRBV7-2 to TRBJ2-7, with D uncertain. Germline V gene sequence: CDR1 SGHTA, CDR2 FQGNSA. This CDR3 spans 12 amino acids. Trimming stripped 0 bases from V and 6 bases from J, with 6 bases between. The CDR3 loop reads CASSLAGLEQYF. Written as DNA, the CDR3 is TGTGCCAGCAGCTTAGCCGGGCTCGAGCAGTACTTC. The complete variable domain, with remaining parts taken from reference TRBV7-2 and TRBJ2-7, reads GAGVSQSPSNKVTEKGKDVELRCDPISGHTALYWYRQSLGQGLEFLIYFQGNSAPDKSGLPSDRFSAERTGGSVSTLTIQRTQQEDSAVYLCASSLAGLEQYFGPGTRLTVT.

This clonotype occurred a few times. CDR3 nucleotide sequence: TGTGCCAGCAGCCTCGGAGGGCGCAATCAGCCCCAGCATTTT. This sequence encodes CASSLGGRNQPQHF. The rearrangement links TRBV28 to TRBJ1-5; the D is unclear. This CDR3 contains 14 residues. CDR1 and CDR2 from the germline V gene are MDHEN and SYDVKM. The germline V and J ends were trimmed by 6 bases and 2 bases, with 11 bases remaining between them.

This clonotype showed up just a few times. The rearrangement links TRBV2 to TRBJ2-3, with D perhaps being TRBD1 or TRBD2 (6 bases each). Germline V gene lookup returns CDR1 SNHLY and CDR2 FYNNEI. CDR3 length: 13 amino acids. V was shortened by 4 bases and J by 4 bases, with 9 bases between the two germline ends. The CDR3 sequence: CASSARGPDTQYF. CDR3 sequence (DNA): TGTGCCAGCAGTGCCCGGGGGCCAGATACGCAGTATTTT.

V is TRBV6-2 or TRBV6-3 and J is TRBJ1-1; no firm D call. V lost 7 bases and J 0 bases, leaving 9 bases between the germline ends. Germline lookup yields CDR1 MNHEY and CDR2 SVGEGT. The CDR3 covers 13 residues. The DNA for the CDR3 is TGTGCCAGCACGGACTCCATGAACACTGAAGCTTTCTTT. Protein sequence: CASTDSMNTEAFF.

In its sample, this clonotype was seen many times. The genes are TRBV6-2 or TRBV6-3 and TRBJ1-2, with D possibly TRBD1 on 5 matching bases. Germline V gene sequence: CDR1 MNHEY, CDR2 SVGEGT. Trimming left V 6 bases short and J 2 bases short, with 16 bases between. This CDR3 is 15 amino acids long. CDR3 protein: CASRKTGLRNYGYTF. CDR3 sequence (DNA): TGTGCCAGCAGAAAAACGGGACTCAGAAACTATGGCTACACCTTC.

This clonotype has just a few counts. The genes are TRBV20-1 and TRBJ2-3; TRBD2 matches at 13 bases. The CDR3 sequence is 17 residues long. Trimming at V came to 4 bases and at J to 2 bases, leaving 9 bases not matched to a gene. Germline values: CDR1 DFQATT, CDR2 SNEGSKA (reference sequence). CDR3 amino acids: CSATRELAGGPTDTQYF. The CDR3 DNA sequence: TGCAGTGCTACAAGAGAACTAGCGGGGGGGCCCACAGATACGCAGTATTTT.

The CDR3 DNA reads as TGTGCCAGCACCCAATCCGAGGGGTACGAGCAGTACTTC. This sequence encodes CASTQSEGYEQYF. The rearrangement joins TRBV11-1 to TRBJ2-7; the D gene could be TRBD1 or TRBD2 (5 bases each). From germline, CDR1 is SGHAT and CDR2 FQDESV (reference sequence). The CDR3 consists of 13 residues. V was pared by 7 bases and J by 4 bases, with 14 bases between.

Details on this clonotype: This is likely an artifact of a read error, given a far larger clone one base away. A read error is likely, as this CDR3 ends without the conserved phenylalanine or tryptophan. This chain connects TRBV6-4 to TRBJ2-7, with D possibly being TRBD1 or TRBD2 (5 bases each). CDR1 and CDR2 from the germline V gene are MRHNA and SNTAGT. V lost 5 bases and J lost 1, with 12 bases in between. There are 14 residues in the CDR3. DNA for the CDR3: TGTGCCAGCAGTTTTTGGGACGGTTCCTACGAGCAGTACTCC. It translates to CASSFWDGSYEQYS.

This clonotype was observed at least ten times. This chain connects TRBV5-6 to TRBJ1-5, with D hard to call. V lost 2 bases, J lost 2 bases, and 11 bases lay in between. The CDR3 runs to 15 residues. Germline-derived CDR1 and CDR2 are SGHDT and YYEEEE. The chain's CDR3 is CASSFRGFRNQPQHF. In nucleotides, the CDR3 is TGTGCCAGCAGCTTCCGCGGTTTTCGCAATCAGCCCCAGCATTTT.

The rearrangement joins TRBV15 to TRBJ2-1; no clear D gene. Germline CDR1 and CDR2: LNHNV and YYDKDF (reference sequence). The CDR3 has 12 residues. Trimming left V 2 bases short and J 5 bases short, with 4 bases between. CDR3 nucleotide sequence: TGTGCCACCAGCAGATCTAACAATGAGCAGTTCTTC. As protein: CATSRSNNEQFF. The full variable domain, its missing parts supplied by reference TRBV15 and TRBJ2-1, is DAMVIQNPRYQVTQFGKPVTLSCSQTLNHNVMYWYQQKSSQAPKLLFHYYDKDFNNEADTPDNFQSRRPNTSFCFLDIRSPGLGDTAMYLCATSRSNNEQFFGPGTRLTVL.

This clonotype was detected many times. The chain is built from TRBV7-9 and TRBJ2-7; 7 positions match TRBD1. The germline V gene has CDR1 SEHNR and CDR2 FQNEAQ (reference sequence). V lost 4 bases, J lost 5 bases, and 2 bases stayed unmatched. The CDR3 has 12 residues. CDR3 residues: CASSSTGDEQYF. The CDR3 DNA sequence: TGTGCCAGCAGCTCAACAGGGGACGAGCAGTACTTC. Full variable domain (remainder filled in from reference TRBV7-9 and TRBJ2-7): DTGVSQNPRHKITKRGQNVTFRCDPISEHNRLYWYRQTLGQGPEFLTYFQNEAQLEKSRLLSDRFSAERPKGSFSTLEIQRTEQGDSAMYLCASSSTGDEQYFGPGTRLTVT.